This T cell receptor (beta chain) was sequenced during a study of spatial heterogeneity in lung cancer. Germline V gene sequence: CDR1 KGHDR, CDR2 SFDVKD. V was pared by 4 bases and J by 8 bases, with 15 bases of the junction left unmatched. CDR3 length equals 17 residues. Via MiXCR, TCRdb re-called the 5' RACE reads, giving one row per CDR3 protein. The sample shows about 5,700 distinct CDR3 sequences, around 4% of them seen only once. This clonotype ranks as medium-sized. The antigen remains undetermined. The time point was: sample taken at primary tumor resection. Regarding the study as a whole: Counts of expanded intratumoral alpha and beta TCRs tracked tumor mutation counts.

The sequence derives from a female donor with early-stage non-small cell lung cancer. The gene calls are TRBV24-1 and TRBJ1-5, with 8 bases that match TRBD1. The specimen was lung tumor tissue, collected at surgery. The CDR3 is CATSEPTGQAVKEPQHF. The CDR3 bases are TGTGCCACCAGTGAGCCCACGGGACAGGCGGTAAAGGAGCCCCAGCATTTT.